These 13 T cell receptor beta chains came from one sample sequenced in a study of blood T cells in healthy people across ages (dated by TCRdb to 2014 to 2015). The library came from 5' RACE. The sequencer listed for this sample is Illumina HiSeq 2500. A second roughly 6 to 11 cycle PCR used a sample-barcoded 5' primer and a J-beta primer mix. TCRdb ran its own pipeline on the public reads, namely fastp trimming at Q25 and MiXCR clone calling, and kept in-frame beta chains. Duplicate CDR3 protein sequences are folded into a single record with the most common DNA and genes. This sample has some 730,000 distinct CDR3 sequences in its table, and about 20% of those were observed once. The biggest ten clones account for roughly a fifth of the sample. The sequenced sample was blood. The receptors were gathered from a man in his sixties or seventies in good health.

V usage is TRBV20-1 and J usage is TRBJ2-4, with 7 bases matching TRBD1. CDR3 length equals 17 residues. CDR1 and CDR2 from the germline V gene are DFQATT and SNEGSKA (reference sequence). V was clipped by 5 bases and J by 0 bases; unmatched bases: 13. In DNA, the CDR3 is TGCAGTGCTCCCCGGGACAGAACACCTCTAGCCAAAAACATTCAGTACTTC. Translated: CSAPRDRTPLAKNIQYF.

V and J are TRBV30 and TRBJ1-6; 7 nucleotides match TRBD1. CDR3 length: 16 residues. J lost 6 bases, V lost 0 bases, and 8 bases had no gene match. Germline V CDR1 and CDR2: GTSNPN, SVGIG (reference sequence). The CDR3 DNA is TGTGCCTGGAGTGTACCATCGGGACAGTTTAATTCACCCCTCCACTTT. Residues: CAWSVPSGQFNSPLHF.

This clonotype came up a few times. The rearrangement joins TRBV7-9 to TRBJ1-4; D perhaps matches TRBD1 (5 bases). The CDR3 spans 15 residues. V shed 4 bases and J shed 5 bases, with 14 bases lying between them. Germline loops: CDR1 SEHNR, CDR2 FQNEAQ (reference sequence). The CDR3 protein is CASSSGGTANEKLFF. Written as DNA, the CDR3 is TGTGCCAGCAGCTCAGGAGGGACGGCGAATGAAAAACTGTTTTTT.

The chain uses TRBV29-1 and TRBJ1-1; D may be TRBD1 (6 bases). CDR1 is SQVTM, CDR2 ANQGSEA, per germline. This CDR3 comprises 11 residues. Between the trimmed V and J ends, which lost 4 bases and 5 bases, there was a span of 8 bases. The CDR3 nucleotides are TGCAGCGTTGGCAGGGGTACTGAAGCTTTCTTT. Its translation is CSVGRGTEAFF.

The V call is TRBV7-6, the J call TRBJ2-3; D not certain. The V gene's germline CDR1 is SGHVS and CDR2 FNYEAQ. Trimming removed 3 bases at V and 6 bases at J, with 7 bases between. The CDR3 is made up of 12 amino acids. CDR3 protein: CASSFMRDTQYF. CDR3 coding DNA: TGTGCCAGCAGCTTTATGCGGGATACGCAGTATTTT.

This chain's CDR3 is CASSGVQAGPYEQYF. The CDR3 DNA follows: TGTGCCAGCAGCGGGGTCCAAGCGGGGCCCTACGAGCAGTACTTC. The chain has TRBV9 and TRBJ2-7, with 7 bases lining up with TRBD2. V dropped 3 bases and J dropped 2; count of bases not matched to a gene: 8. CDR3 size: 15 residues. Germline values: CDR1 SGDLS, CDR2 YYNGEE.

This clonotype was seen a few times. V usage is TRBV12-3 or TRBV12-4 and J usage is TRBJ2-5; 7 nucleotides match TRBD2. The CDR3 has 12 amino acids. With V trimmed by 8 bases and J by 3 bases, 3 bases remained unmatched. The CDR3 region has the DNA TGTGCCAGCTCGGGGAGGGAAGAGACCCAGTACTTC. This codes for CASSGREETQYF.

This clonotype was recorded a few times. The V gene is TRBV3-1, the J gene TRBJ1-5, with TRBD1 matching 8 bases. Trimming cost V 5 bases and J 3 bases; bases outside gene matches: 3. Per the germline V gene, CDR1 is LGHDT and CDR2 is YNNKEL (reference sequence). CDR3 length equals 14 residues. The CDR3 region is CASSIQGDNQPQHF. CDR3 in DNA: TGTGCCAGCAGCATACAGGGGGACAATCAGCCCCAGCATTTT.

CDR3 in amino acids: CASGPTGGFNEQFF. The CDR3 DNA follows: TGTGCCAGCGGACCGACAGGGGGCTTCAACGAGCAGTTCTTC. J is TRBJ2-1 and V is TRBV9; 10 positions agree with TRBD1. The V gene's germline CDR1 is SGDLS and CDR2 YYNGEE. V gave up 7 bases and J gave up 10 bases; unmatched junction bases: 11. The CDR3 sequence is 14 residues long.

V usage is TRBV7-9 and J usage is TRBJ1-1; D might be TRBD1 (5 bases). The V and J ends lost 1 base and 12 bases respectively, with 15 bases between them. The CDR3 has 13 residues. The germline V gene has CDR1 SEHNR and CDR2 FQNEAQ (reference sequence). For the CDR3, the DNA is TGTGCCAGCAGCTTAGATTTAGGGGTTGTTTCTTTCTTT. Its translation: CASSLDLGVVSFF.

This clonotype came up a few times. V gene TRBV7-7 combines with J gene TRBJ2-5, with D possibly TRBD1 on 6 matching bases. V gave up 4 bases and J gave up 4 bases, with 10 bases separating them. Per the germline V gene, CDR1 is SSHAT and CDR2 is FNYEAQ (reference sequence). CDR3 length: 13 amino acids. The CDR3 coding sequence is TGTGCCAGCAGCTCGGGGACACCAGAGACCCAGTACTTC. Its translation: CASSSGTPETQYF.

The table lists this clonotype with a few counts. The chain has TRBV20-1 and TRBJ2-1; D possibly matches TRBD1 or TRBD2 (5 bases each). CDR1 and CDR2 (germline): DFQATT, SNEGSKA (reference sequence). This CDR3 spans 14 amino acids. The V and J ends lost 3 bases and 7 bases respectively, with 16 bases between them. The CDR3 nucleotides are TGCAGTGCTAGCCCGGGACCCGGGTTGAATGAGCAGTTCTTC. Its protein product is CSASPGPGLNEQFF.

The rearrangement links TRBV29-1 to TRBJ2-3, with D unresolved. Deletions cut 1 base from V and 4 bases from J, with 9 bases between. Germline CDR1 is SQVTM and CDR2 is ANQGSEA. The CDR3 runs 13 residues. In nucleotides, the CDR3 is TGCAGCGTTGAAGTAGTACGACCAGATACGCAGTATTTT. It translates to CSVEVVRPDTQYF.